This T cell receptor (beta chain) was found in a study of blood T cell repertoires in COVID-19. Study-level background: Acute and convalescent COVID-19 specimens originated in the United States, Italy and Spain.

This CDR3 contains 13 residues. V gave up 10 bases and J gave up 2 bases; unmatched junction bases: 8. Per germline, CDR1 MNHEY and CDR2 SVGAGI. Original handling: Estimation of nucleated cell counts relied on the amplification of reference gene primers. The method was immunoSEQ multiplex PCR; TCRdb's version includes in-frame clones alone and lacks a portion of them. That table supplies the V and J calls and clone size; D and trimming were determined from the DNA. The sample lists 75,000 to 100,000 clones; 85% to 90% were seen once. The sample holds a few counts of this clone. The clonotype comes from a human donor in a cohort sampled during active COVID-19. The rearrangement links TRBV6-5 to TRBJ2-7; 7 bases match TRBD2. Sequencing input: peripheral blood. The CDR3 DNA reads TGTGCCACCTTGGGGACTACCCCCTACGAGCAGTACTTC. It codes for CATLGTTPYEQYF.